Listed below are T cell receptor beta chains from one sample, sequenced in a study of T cell repertoires and HLA-DP antigens. No cognate antigen is known for these TCRs. The data were produced by immunoSEQ multiplex PCR, yet TCRdb's version contains in-frame clones alone and is incomplete. Of about 89,000 clones listed, around nine tenths are singletons. Sequenced material: CD4+ T cells from PBMCs. The receptors stem from a man aged 50 to 60 in good health and CMV-seronegative. The CDR3 runs from the conserved cysteine through the conserved F or W. D genes are given only for firm matches. Not all rows give a size; the values are once, few, many and, for expanded clones, a class.

v_call,clone_size,d_call,j_call,cdr3_aa,cdr3_nt
TRBV27,once,NA,TRBJ2-3,CASSSGLDTDTQYF,TGTGCCAGCAGTTCGGGACTTGACACAGATACGCAGTATTTT
TRBV28,once,TRBD1,TRBJ2-3,CASSPGQGLLDTQYF,TGTGCCAGCAGTCCGGGACAGGGCCTCCTGGATACGCAGTATTTT
TRBV5-1,NA,NA,TRBJ2-1,CASSPPTSRNEQFF,TGCGCCAGCAGTCCACCGACTAGTCGAAATGAGCAGTTCTTC
TRBV19,NA,NA,TRBJ1-1,CASNTGSRANTEAFF,TGTGCCAGTAATACCGGGAGCAGGGCGAACACTGAAGCTTTCTTT
TRBV15,NA,NA,TRBJ1-1,CATSASGGLGSFF,TGTGCCACCAGCGCCTCAGGAGGTTTAGGGTCTTTCTTT
TRBV29-1,NA,NA,TRBJ2-3,CSLLRGSTDTQYF,TGCAGCCTTCTCAGGGGCTCCACAGATACGCAGTATTTT
TRBV27,once,TRBD2,TRBJ2-7,CASSSRGGPSYEQYF,TGTGCCAGCAGTTCACGGGGGGGTCCCTCCTACGAGCAGTACTTC
TRBV6-1,NA,NA,TRBJ2-3,CASSELRLDTQYF,TGTGCCAGCAGTGAATTGAGGTTGGATACGCAGTATTTT
TRBV14,NA,TRBD2,TRBJ2-5,CASSFLASGRAETQYF,TGTGCCAGCAGCTTCCTGGCCAGCGGGAGGGCAGAGACCCAGTACTTC
TRBV28,few,NA,TRBJ1-5,CASSSEGGGNQPQHF,TGTGCCAGCAGTTCGGAGGGGGGTGGCAATCAGCCCCAGCATTTT
TRBV7-9,NA,TRBD1,TRBJ2-3,CASSITGAQYF,TGTGCCAGCAGCATTACAGGGGCGCAGTATTTT
TRBV14,NA,NA,TRBJ2-1,CASSQGLIQFF,TGTGCCAGCAGCCAAGGACTCATACAGTTCTTC
TRBV28,NA,TRBD1,TRBJ1-5,CASNDRVVQPQHF,TGTGCCAGCAATGACAGGGTTGTGCAGCCCCAGCATTTT
TRBV6-6,NA,TRBD1,TRBJ1-2,CASSYSEGAYGYTF,TGTGCCAGCAGTTACTCGGAGGGGGCATATGGCTACACCTTC
TRBV29-1,NA,NA,TRBJ2-7,CSVGSGSSYEQYF,TGCAGCGTTGGCTCAGGAAGCTCCTACGAGCAGTACTTC
TRBV7-6,NA,TRBD2,TRBJ2-3,CASSRHWASGRAIDTQYF,TGTGCCAGCAGCCGCCACTGGGCTAGCGGGAGGGCCATAGATACGCAGTATTTT
TRBV7-2,NA,NA,TRBJ1-2,CASGEGRNYGYTF,TGTGCCAGCGGAGAAGGGAGAAACTATGGCTACACCTTC
TRBV5-4,NA,TRBD2,TRBJ2-5,CASSLAGASGIGTQYF,TGTGCCAGCAGCTTGGCCGGGGCTAGCGGGATCGGGACCCAGTACTTC
TRBV27,NA,NA,TRBJ2-7,CASSFSVTTYEQYF,TGTGCCAGCAGTTTTAGCGTTACTACCTACGAGCAGTACTTC
TRBV6-1,NA,NA,TRBJ1-2,CASSEWVPGLNYGYTF,TGTGCCAGCAGTGAATGGGTCCCAGGGCTTAACTATGGCTACACCTTC
TRBV6-6,NA,NA,TRBJ2-7,CASVGVSDGSYEQYF,TGTGCCAGCGTCGGGGTTAGCGACGGATCCTACGAGCAGTACTTC
TRBV11-2,NA,NA,TRBJ2-5,CASSLQAGSQETQYF,TGTGCCAGCAGCTTACAGGCGGGCAGCCAAGAGACCCAGTACTTC
TRBV27,once,NA,TRBJ1-6,CASSRQQSSYNSPLHF,TGTGCCAGCAGTCGACAGCAAAGCTCCTATAATTCACCCCTCCACTTT
TRBV5-1,once,NA,TRBJ2-1,CASSLGSGPSPEQFF,TGCGCCAGCAGCTTGGGTTCAGGGCCGTCTCCTGAGCAGTTCTTC
TRBV5-1,few,NA,TRBJ1-1,CASSLAVGGRSTEAFF,TGCGCCAGCAGCTTGGCCGTAGGGGGGCGAAGCACTGAAGCTTTCTTT
TRBV29-1,few,NA,TRBJ2-5,CSVEHSVQETQYF,TGCAGCGTAGAACACAGCGTGCAAGAGACCCAGTACTTC
TRBV5-1,NA,NA,TRBJ2-1,CASSWNLARDEQFF,TGCGCCAGCAGCTGGAACCTAGCAAGGGATGAGCAGTTCTTC
TRBV28,NA,NA,TRBJ1-2,CASSLLTNRFDGYTF,TGTGCCAGCAGTTTACTAACTAACAGGTTCGATGGCTACACCTTC
TRBV9,once,NA,TRBJ2-3,CASSGALNTQYF,TGTGCCAGCAGCGGAGCCCTGAATACGCAGTATTTT
TRBV2,NA,TRBD2,TRBJ2-2,CASSEVRLAGVLNTGELFF,TGTGCCAGCAGTGAGGTTAGACTAGCGGGAGTTCTGAACACCGGGGAGCTGTTTTTT